There are a few counts of the clone carrying this TCR beta chain. No antigen is known for it. Germline assignment: CDR1 MNHEY and CDR2 SMNVEV (reference sequence). Trimming cost V 5 bases and J 4 bases; bases outside gene matches: 15. CDR3 length equals 19 residues. Every donor was a healthy Caucasian. Template switching (which added a universal primer site) was used, and cDNA carried unique molecular identifiers. TCRdb called the 5' RACE reads again in MiXCR, with one record for every CDR3 protein. The table records 700,000 to 950,000 distinct CDR3 sequences, roughly an eighth of them present only once. This record belongs to a study of identical twins. Study findings and constraints: Twins showed weaker excess sharing in their beta out-of-frame sequences.

The data were also submitted as part of a second study, on yellow fever vaccine responses in identical twins. As reported in that work: Twins reportedly appeared to share part of their vaccine T cell response while keeping part individual.

This receptor was obtained from a woman under 30 in good health. The rearrangement joins TRBV27 to TRBJ2-3; 13 bases match TRBD2. The sample comprised PBMCs. The CDR3, as DNA: TGTGCCAGCAGTGCCCGACTAGCGGGAGGCCCTTTTTATCCAGATACGCAGTATTTT. Encoded protein: CASSARLAGGPFYPDTQYF.